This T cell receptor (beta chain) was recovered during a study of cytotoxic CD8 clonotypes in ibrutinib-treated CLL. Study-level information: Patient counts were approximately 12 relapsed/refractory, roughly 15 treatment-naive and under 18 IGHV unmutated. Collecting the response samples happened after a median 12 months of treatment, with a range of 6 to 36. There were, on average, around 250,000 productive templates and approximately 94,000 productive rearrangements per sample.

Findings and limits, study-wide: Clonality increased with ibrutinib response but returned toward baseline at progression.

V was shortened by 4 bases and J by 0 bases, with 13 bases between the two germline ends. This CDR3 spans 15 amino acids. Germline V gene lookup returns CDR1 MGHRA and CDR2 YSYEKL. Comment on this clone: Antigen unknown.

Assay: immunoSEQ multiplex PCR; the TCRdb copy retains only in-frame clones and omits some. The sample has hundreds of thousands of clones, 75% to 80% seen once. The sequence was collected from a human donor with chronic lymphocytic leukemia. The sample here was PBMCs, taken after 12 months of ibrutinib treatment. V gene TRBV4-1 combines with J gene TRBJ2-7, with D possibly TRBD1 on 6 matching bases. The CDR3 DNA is TGCGCCAGCAGCCGACCCGGGACAAACTCCTACGAGCAGTACTTC. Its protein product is CASSRPGTNSYEQYF.